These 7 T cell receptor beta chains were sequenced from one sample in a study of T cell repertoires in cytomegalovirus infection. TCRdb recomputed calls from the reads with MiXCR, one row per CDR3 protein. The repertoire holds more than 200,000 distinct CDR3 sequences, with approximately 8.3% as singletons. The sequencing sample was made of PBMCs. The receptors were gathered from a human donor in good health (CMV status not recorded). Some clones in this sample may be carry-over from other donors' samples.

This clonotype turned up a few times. As DNA, the CDR3 is TGCGCCAGCAGCTCCCTATCTGACACTGAAGCTTTCTTT. Translating it yields CASSSLSDTEAFF. This chain links TRBV5-1 with TRBJ1-1, with D hard to call. Trimming took 3 bases from V and 3 from J, leaving 9 bases between them. The CDR3 length is 13 residues. The germline gives CDR1 SGHRS, CDR2 YFSETQ.

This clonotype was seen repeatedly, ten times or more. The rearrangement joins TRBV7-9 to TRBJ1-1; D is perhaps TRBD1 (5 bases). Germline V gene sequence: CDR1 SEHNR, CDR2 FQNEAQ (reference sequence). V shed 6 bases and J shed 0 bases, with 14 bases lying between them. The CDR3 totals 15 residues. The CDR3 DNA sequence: TGTGCCAGCAGTTCCCCCGGGGGGATGAACACTGAAGCTTTCTTT. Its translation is CASSSPGGMNTEAFF.

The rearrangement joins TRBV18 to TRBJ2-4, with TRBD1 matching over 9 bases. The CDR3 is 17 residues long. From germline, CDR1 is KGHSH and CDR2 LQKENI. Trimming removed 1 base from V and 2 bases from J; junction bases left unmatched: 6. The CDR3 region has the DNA TGTGCCAGCTCACCACGTACAGGGGGCAACTCCAAAAACATTCAGTACTTC. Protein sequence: CASSPRTGGNSKNIQYF.

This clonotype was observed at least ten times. Written as DNA, the CDR3 is TGTGCCAGCAGGGGGATCATCTCCTACGAGCAGTACTTC. It is translated as CASRGIISYEQYF. This chain uses TRBV7-9 with TRBJ2-7; D uncertain. V was cut by 6 bases and J by 0 bases, with 9 bases left in between. The V gene's germline CDR1 is SEHNR and CDR2 FQNEAQ (reference sequence). This CDR3 has 13 amino acids.

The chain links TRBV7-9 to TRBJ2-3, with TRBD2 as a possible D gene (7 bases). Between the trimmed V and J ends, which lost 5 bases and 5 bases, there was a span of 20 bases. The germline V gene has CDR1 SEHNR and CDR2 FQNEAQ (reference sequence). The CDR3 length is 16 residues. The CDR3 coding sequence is TGTGCCAGCAGCGGGGGAGGGGGTCGGAGGAGAGATACGCAGTATTTT. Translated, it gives CASSGGGGRRRDTQYF.

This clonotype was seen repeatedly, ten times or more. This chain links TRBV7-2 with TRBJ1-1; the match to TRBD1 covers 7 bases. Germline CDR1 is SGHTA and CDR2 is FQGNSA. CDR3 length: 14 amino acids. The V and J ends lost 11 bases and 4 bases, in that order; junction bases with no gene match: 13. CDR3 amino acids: CAGRTGPIVTEAFF. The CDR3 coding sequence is TGTGCCGGGCGGACAGGCCCGATTGTCACTGAAGCTTTCTTT.

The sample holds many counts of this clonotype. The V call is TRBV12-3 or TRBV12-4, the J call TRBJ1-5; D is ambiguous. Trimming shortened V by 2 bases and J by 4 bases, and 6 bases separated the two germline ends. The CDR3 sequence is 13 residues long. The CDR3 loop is CASSLRENQPQHF. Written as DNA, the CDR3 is TGTGCCAGCAGTTTACGGGAAAATCAGCCCCAGCATTTT.